Listed below are T cell receptor beta chains from one sample, sequenced in a study of vaccination effects on CD4 cells after COVID-19. These receptors lack a known antigen. The protocol was immunoSEQ multiplex PCR, while the TCRdb copy is restricted to in-frame clones and leaves out a portion. The sample contains fewer than 75,000 clones, over 60% of which appear only once. The material sequenced was CD4+ T cells from PBMCs cultured without peptide, taken before COVID-19 vaccination. These receptors were taken from a human donor who received a COVID-19 vaccine. The CDR3 runs from the conserved cysteine through the conserved F or W. The D gene is left open where the match is weak. Clone size is shown for a subset of rows, as once, few, many or a class of expanded clone.

- | - | TRBJ1-1 | TRBV19 | CASSMKHASEAFF | TGTGCCAGTAGTATGAAACACGCAAGTGAAGCTTTCTTT
TRBD1 | - | TRBJ1-4 | TRBV3-1/TRBV3-2 | CASSLRDRGEKLFF | TGTGCCAGCAGCCTTCGGGACAGGGGTGAAAAACTGTTTTTT
TRBD1 | - | TRBJ2-2 | TRBV19 | CASSIAKWDRGGTGELFF | TGTGCCAGTAGTATTGCCAAGTGGGACAGGGGTGGCACCGGGGAGCTGTTTTTT
TRBD1 | - | TRBJ2-3 | TRBV18 | CASSPDRVRDTQYF | TGTGCCAGCTCACCTGACAGGGTGAGAGATACGCAGTATTTT
TRBD2 | - | TRBJ2-3 | TRBV5-6 | CASSHLAGASTDTQYF | TGTGCCAGCAGCCACTTAGCGGGGGCTAGCACAGATACGCAGTATTTT
- | - | TRBJ1-5 | TRBV12-3/TRBV12-4 | CASRKGYQPQHF | TGTGCCAGCAGGAAGGGATATCAGCCCCAGCATTTT
- | once | TRBJ1-4 | TRBV6-5 | CASSYGVPGANEKLFF | TGTGCCAGCAGTTATGGGGTACCCGGGGCTAATGAAAAACTGTTTTTT
- | - | TRBJ1-4 | TRBV4-1 | CASGAREKLFF | TGCGCCAGCGGGGCTCGGGAAAAACTGTTTTTT
- | - | TRBJ1-2 | TRBV5-4 | CASSPAGDQGYTF | TGTGCCAGCAGCCCGGCAGGGGATCAGGGCTACACCTTC
- | - | TRBJ1-4 | TRBV9 | CASSVGGPTNEKLFF | TGTGCCAGCAGCGTAGGAGGTCCAACTAATGAAAAACTGTTTTTT
- | - | TRBJ2-3 | TRBV6-5 | CASTRLRERDTQYF | TGTGCCAGCACCCGACTGAGGGAGAGAGATACGCAGTATTTT
- | - | TRBJ2-1 | TRBV7-9 | CASNRQGGLRNEQFF | TGTGCCAGCAATCGACAGGGAGGGTTGCGGAATGAGCAGTTCTTC
- | - | TRBJ1-3 | TRBV5-5 | CASSLVVRPLGNTIYF | TGTGCCAGCAGCTTGGTGGTCCGGCCTCTCGGAAACACCATATATTTT
- | once | TRBJ2-5 | TRBV5-1 | CASSLVPLSRIQETQYF | TGCGCCAGCAGCTTGGTGCCCCTCAGCAGGATTCAAGAGACCCAGTACTTC
- | - | TRBJ1-2 | TRBV27 | CASSLVRDTGYTF | TGTGCCAGCAGTTTAGTCAGGGACACTGGCTACACCTTC
TRBD1 | - | TRBJ2-3 | TRBV9 | CASSTGQEPHTDTQYF | TGTGCCAGCAGCACGGGACAGGAGCCGCACACAGATACGCAGTATTTT
- | few | TRBJ2-2 | TRBV5-8 | CASSPWTRAGGELFF | TGTGCCAGCAGCCCTTGGACGAGGGCTGGCGGGGAGCTGTTTTTT
- | - | TRBJ2-2 | TRBV5-4 | CASSSFLGSFTGELFF | TGTGCCAGCAGCTCGTTCTTGGGGAGTTTCACCGGGGAGCTGTTTTTT
- | - | TRBJ1-4 | TRBV5-1 | CASSLANSPSANEKLFF | TGCGCCAGCAGCTTGGCCAATAGCCCATCGGCTAATGAAAAACTGTTTTTT
TRBD1 | - | TRBJ2-5 | TRBV30 | CAWSALLTGIQETQYF | TGTGCCTGGAGTGCCCTCCTGACAGGGATCCAAGAGACCCAGTACTTC
- | - | TRBJ1-2 | TRBV7-9 | CASSLVIQDGYTF | TGTGCCAGCAGCTTAGTGATTCAGGATGGCTACACCTTC
- | - | TRBJ1-1 | TRBV11-2 | CASSRTGFGNTEAFF | TGTGCCAGCAGTCGAACAGGGTTTGGAAACACTGAAGCTTTCTTT
TRBD1 | - | TRBJ2-3 | TRBV5-1 | CASSLGQGGWTDTQYF | TGCGCCAGCAGCTTAGGACAGGGGGGCTGGACAGATACGCAGTATTTT
- | - | TRBJ2-1 | TRBV29-1 | CSVRPTSGAEQFF | TGCAGCGTACGGCCGACTTCCGGTGCTGAGCAGTTCTTC
- | - | TRBJ1-1 | TRBV5-1 | CASALGTGMNTEAFF | TGCGCCAGCGCCCTTGGGACGGGGATGAACACTGAAGCTTTCTTT
- | - | TRBJ2-5 | TRBV15 | CATSRDGGLVDQYF | TGTGCCACCAGCAGAGATGGGGGACTCGTGGACCAGTACTTC
TRBD1 | - | TRBJ1-6 | TRBV5-6 | CASSWDRGSYNSPLHF | TGTGCCAGCAGCTGGGACAGGGGTTCCTATAATTCACCCCTCCACTTT
TRBD1 | - | TRBJ1-2 | TRBV6-5 | CASSFDHRGNYGYTF | TGTGCCAGCAGTTTTGACCACAGGGGTAACTATGGCTACACCTTC
- | - | TRBJ1-1 | TRBV5-5 | CASSLVRGLGTEAFF | TGTGCCAGCAGCTTGGTGAGGGGATTAGGCACTGAAGCTTTCTTT
- | - | TRBJ1-3 | TRBV5-1 | CASSYRDTGGTIYF | TGCGCCAGCAGCTACCGGGACACCGGGGGCACCATATATTTT
- | - | TRBJ2-1 | TRBV21-1 | CASSKGEGEQFF | TGTGCCAGCAGCAAAGGGGAGGGGGAGCAGTTCTTC
TRBD2 | - | TRBJ2-2 | TRBV2 | CASSGLAGPTGELFF | TGTGCCAGCAGCGGACTAGCGGGGCCTACCGGGGAGCTGTTTTTT
- | - | TRBJ2-5 | TRBV20-1 | CSAHAETQYF | TGCAGTGCCCACGCTGAGACCCAGTACTTC
- | few | TRBJ1-4 | TRBV5-1 | CASSLGGEKLFF | TGCGCCAGCAGCTTAGGTGGCGAAAAACTGTTTTTT
- | - | TRBJ2-3 | TRBV7-8 | CASSLALARGTDTQYF | TGTGCCAGCAGCTTAGCTTTGGCGAGGGGCACAGATACGCAGTATTTT
- | - | TRBJ2-3 | TRBV19 | CASSIGGSNTDTQYF | TGTGCCAGTAGTATAGGCGGGTCGAACACAGATACGCAGTATTTT
TRBD2 | - | TRBJ2-5 | TRBV29-1 | CSVAGLAWTETQYF | TGCAGCGTTGCCGGACTAGCGTGGACAGAGACCCAGTACTTC
- | - | TRBJ1-1 | TRBV5-1 | CASSVSPDSQGTEAFF | TGCGCCAGCAGCGTTTCCCCTGACAGCCAAGGGACTGAAGCTTTCTTT
- | few | TRBJ1-3 | TRBV4-1 | CASSQDNAGNTIYF | TGCGCCAGCAGCCAAGATAATGCTGGAAACACCATATATTTT
- | few | TRBJ1-1 | TRBV4-3 | CASSPGTAANTEAFF | TGCGCCAGCAGCCCCGGGACGGCTGCGAACACTGAAGCTTTCTTT
- | - | TRBJ2-5 | TRBV5-1 | CASSPRLGPTQETQYF | TGCGCCAGCAGCCCAAGACTAGGCCCCACCCAAGAGACCCAGTACTTC
- | - | TRBJ2-1 | TRBV4-1 | CASSQARSWGQFYNEQFF | TGCGCCAGCAGCCAAGCGAGATCCTGGGGGCAATTCTACAATGAGCAGTTCTTC
- | - | TRBJ1-2 | TRBV6-5 | CASSYGQNYGYTF | TGTGCCAGCAGTTACGGACAGAACTATGGCTACACCTTC
- | - | TRBJ2-5 | TRBV6-5 | CASSRDTIQETQYF | TGTGCTTCCAGCCGGGACACCATCCAAGAGACCCAGTACTTC